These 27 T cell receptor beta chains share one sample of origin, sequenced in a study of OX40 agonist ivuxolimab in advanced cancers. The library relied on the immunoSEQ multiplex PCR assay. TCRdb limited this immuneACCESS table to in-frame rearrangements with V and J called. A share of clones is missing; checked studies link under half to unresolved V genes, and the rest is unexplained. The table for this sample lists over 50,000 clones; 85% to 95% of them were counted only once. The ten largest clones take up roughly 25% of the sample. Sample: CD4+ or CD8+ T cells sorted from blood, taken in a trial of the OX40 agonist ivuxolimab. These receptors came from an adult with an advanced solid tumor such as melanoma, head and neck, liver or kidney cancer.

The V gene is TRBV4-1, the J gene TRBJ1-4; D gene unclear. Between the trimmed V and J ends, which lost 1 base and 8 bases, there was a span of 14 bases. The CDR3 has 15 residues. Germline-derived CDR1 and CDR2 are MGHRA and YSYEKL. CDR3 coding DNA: TGCGCCAGCAGCCAAGGTTCGTACGACTTAGAAAAACTGTTTTTT. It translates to CASSQGSYDLEKLFF.

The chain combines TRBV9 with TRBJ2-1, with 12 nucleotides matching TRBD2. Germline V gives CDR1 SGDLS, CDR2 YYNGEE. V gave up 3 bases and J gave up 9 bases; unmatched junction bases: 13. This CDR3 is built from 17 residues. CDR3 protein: CASSGWTSGEPVGEQFF. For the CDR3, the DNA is TGTGCCAGCAGCGGTTGGACTAGCGGGGAACCCGTAGGTGAGCAGTTCTTC.

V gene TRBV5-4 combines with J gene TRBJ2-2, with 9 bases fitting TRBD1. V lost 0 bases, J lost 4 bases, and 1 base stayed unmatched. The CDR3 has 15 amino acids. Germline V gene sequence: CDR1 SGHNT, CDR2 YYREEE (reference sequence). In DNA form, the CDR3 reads TGTGCCAGCAGCTTGGACAGGGGGCGCACCGGGGAGCTGTTTTTT. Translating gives CASSLDRGRTGELFF.

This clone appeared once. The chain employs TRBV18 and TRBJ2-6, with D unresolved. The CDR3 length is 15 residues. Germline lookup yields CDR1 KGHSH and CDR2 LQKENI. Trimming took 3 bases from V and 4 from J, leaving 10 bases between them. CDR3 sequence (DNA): TGTGCCAGCTCACCTCTAGGCTCCGGGGCCAACGTCCTGACTTTC. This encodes CASSPLGSGANVLTF.

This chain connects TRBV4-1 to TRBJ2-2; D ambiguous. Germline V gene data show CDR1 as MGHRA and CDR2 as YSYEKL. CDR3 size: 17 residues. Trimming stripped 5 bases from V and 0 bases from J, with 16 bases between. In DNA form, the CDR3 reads TGCGCCAGCAGCGAAAAGATGTTACGCGCGAACACCGGGGAGCTGTTTTTT. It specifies CASSEKMLRANTGELFF.

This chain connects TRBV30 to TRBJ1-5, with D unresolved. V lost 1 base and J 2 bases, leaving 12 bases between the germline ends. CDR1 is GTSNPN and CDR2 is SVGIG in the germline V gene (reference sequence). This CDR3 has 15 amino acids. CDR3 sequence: CAWSDLGPGNQPQHF. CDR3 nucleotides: TGTGCCTGGAGTGATTTAGGGCCGGGCAATCAGCCCCAGCATTTT.

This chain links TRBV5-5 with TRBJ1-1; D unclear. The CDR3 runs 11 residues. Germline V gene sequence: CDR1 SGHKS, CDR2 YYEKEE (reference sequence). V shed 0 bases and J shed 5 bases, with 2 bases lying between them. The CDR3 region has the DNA TGTGCCAGCAGCTTGGGTACTGAAGCTTTCTTT. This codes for CASSLGTEAFF.

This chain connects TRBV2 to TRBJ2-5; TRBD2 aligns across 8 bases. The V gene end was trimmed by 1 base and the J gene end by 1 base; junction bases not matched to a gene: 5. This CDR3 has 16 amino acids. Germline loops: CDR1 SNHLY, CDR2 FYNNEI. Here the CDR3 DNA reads TGTGCCAGCAGTGAAGGGACTAGCCTGGGCCAAGAGACCCAGTACTTC. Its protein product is CASSEGTSLGQETQYF.

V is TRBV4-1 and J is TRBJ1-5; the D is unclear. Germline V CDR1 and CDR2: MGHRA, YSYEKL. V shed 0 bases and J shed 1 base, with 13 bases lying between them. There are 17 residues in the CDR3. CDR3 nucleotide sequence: TGCGCCAGCAGCCAAGACGAGCTTTTGACGAGCAATCAGCCCCAGCATTTT. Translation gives CASSQDELLTSNQPQHF.

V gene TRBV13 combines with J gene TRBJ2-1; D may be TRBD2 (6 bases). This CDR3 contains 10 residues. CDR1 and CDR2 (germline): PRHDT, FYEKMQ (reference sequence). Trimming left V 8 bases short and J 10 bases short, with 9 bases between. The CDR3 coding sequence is TGTGCCAGCGGGACTGGAGAGCAGTTCTTC. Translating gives CASGTGEQFF.

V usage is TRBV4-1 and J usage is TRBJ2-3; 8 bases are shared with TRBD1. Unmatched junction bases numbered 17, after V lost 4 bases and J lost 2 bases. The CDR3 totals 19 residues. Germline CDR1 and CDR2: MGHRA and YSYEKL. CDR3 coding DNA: TGCGCCAGCAGCCTCGTATCCGGCAAAAGACAGGGGCTCACAGATACGCAGTATTTT. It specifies CASSLVSGKRQGLTDTQYF.

The CDR3 loop is CASSSQGAGELFF. In nucleotides, the CDR3 is TGTGCCAGCTCATCACAGGGGGCCGGGGAGCTGTTTTTT. The chain combines TRBV18 with TRBJ2-2, with 8 bases lining up with TRBD1. Germline assignment: CDR1 KGHSH and CDR2 LQKENI. V gave up 5 bases and J gave up 6 bases; unmatched junction bases: 2. This CDR3 has 13 amino acids.

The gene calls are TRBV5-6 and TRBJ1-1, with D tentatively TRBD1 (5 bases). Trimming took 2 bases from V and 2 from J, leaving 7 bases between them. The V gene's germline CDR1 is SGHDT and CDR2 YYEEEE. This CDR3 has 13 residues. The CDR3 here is CASSFRGNTEAFF. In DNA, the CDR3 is TGTGCCAGCAGCTTTAGGGGCAACACTGAAGCTTTCTTT.

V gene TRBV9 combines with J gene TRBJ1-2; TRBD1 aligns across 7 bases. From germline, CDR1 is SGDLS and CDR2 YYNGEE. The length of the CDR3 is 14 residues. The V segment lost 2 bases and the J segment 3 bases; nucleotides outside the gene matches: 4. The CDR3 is CASSVGQSDYGYTF. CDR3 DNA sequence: TGTGCCAGCAGCGTGGGACAGTCAGACTATGGCTACACCTTC.

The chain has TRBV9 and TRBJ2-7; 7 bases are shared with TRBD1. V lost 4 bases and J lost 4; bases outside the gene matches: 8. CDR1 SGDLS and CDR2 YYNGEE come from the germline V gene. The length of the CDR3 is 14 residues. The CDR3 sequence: CASSPTGDNYEQYF. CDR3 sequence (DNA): TGTGCCAGCAGCCCAACAGGGGATAATTACGAGCAGTACTTC.

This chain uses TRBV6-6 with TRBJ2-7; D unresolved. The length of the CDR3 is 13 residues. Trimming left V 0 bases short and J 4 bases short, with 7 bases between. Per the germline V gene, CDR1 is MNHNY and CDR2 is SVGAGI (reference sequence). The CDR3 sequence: CASSYSKGYEQYF. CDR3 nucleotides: TGTGCCAGCAGTTACTCGAAGGGTTACGAGCAGTACTTC.

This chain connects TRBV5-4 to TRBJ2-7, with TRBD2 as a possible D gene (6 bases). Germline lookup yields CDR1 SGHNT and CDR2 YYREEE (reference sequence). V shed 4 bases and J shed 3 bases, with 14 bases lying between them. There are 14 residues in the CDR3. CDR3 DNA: TGTGCCAGCAGCCCCGGGACTGGGGACTACGAGCAGTACTTC. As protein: CASSPGTGDYEQYF.

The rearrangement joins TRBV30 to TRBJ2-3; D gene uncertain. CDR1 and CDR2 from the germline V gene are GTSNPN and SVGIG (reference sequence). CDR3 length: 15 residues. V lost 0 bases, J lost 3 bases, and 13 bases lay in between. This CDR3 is CAWSVSPAATDTQYF. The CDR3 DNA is TGTGCCTGGAGTGTAAGTCCGGCAGCAACAGATACGCAGTATTTT.

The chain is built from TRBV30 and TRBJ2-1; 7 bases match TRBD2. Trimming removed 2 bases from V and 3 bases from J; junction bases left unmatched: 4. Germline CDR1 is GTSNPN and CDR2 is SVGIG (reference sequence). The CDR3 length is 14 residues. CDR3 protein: CAWSRREFYNEQFF. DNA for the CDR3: TGTGCCTGGAGTAGGCGGGAGTTCTACAATGAGCAGTTCTTC.

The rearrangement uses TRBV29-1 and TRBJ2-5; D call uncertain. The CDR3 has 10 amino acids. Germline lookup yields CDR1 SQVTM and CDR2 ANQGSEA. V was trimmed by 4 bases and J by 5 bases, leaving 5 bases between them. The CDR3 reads CSVVRETQYF. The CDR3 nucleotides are TGCAGCGTTGTCCGGGAGACCCAGTACTTC.

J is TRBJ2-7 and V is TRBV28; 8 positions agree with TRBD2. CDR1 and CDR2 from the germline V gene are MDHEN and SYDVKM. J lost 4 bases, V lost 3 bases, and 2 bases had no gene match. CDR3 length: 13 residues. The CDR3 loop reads CASSFLAGYEQYF. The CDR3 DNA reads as TGTGCCAGCAGTTTTCTAGCGGGTTACGAGCAGTACTTC.

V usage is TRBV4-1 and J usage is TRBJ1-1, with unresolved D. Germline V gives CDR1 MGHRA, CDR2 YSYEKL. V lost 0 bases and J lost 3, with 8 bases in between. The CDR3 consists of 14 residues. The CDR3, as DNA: TGCGCCAGCAGCCAAGATACCAGTTACACTGAAGCTTTCTTT. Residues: CASSQDTSYTEAFF.

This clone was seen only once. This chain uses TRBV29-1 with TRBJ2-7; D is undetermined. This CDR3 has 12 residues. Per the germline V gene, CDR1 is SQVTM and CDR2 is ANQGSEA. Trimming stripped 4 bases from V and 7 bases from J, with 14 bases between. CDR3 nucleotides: TGCAGCGTTGGCGGACCGCTAGGAGAGCAGTACTTC. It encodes CSVGGPLGEQYF.

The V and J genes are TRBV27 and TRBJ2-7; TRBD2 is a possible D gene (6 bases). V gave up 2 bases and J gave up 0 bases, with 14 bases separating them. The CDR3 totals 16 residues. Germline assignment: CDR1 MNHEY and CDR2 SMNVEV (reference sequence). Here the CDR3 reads CASSLAPAGPSYEQYF. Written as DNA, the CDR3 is TGTGCCAGCAGTTTAGCGCCGGCGGGGCCCTCCTACGAGCAGTACTTC.

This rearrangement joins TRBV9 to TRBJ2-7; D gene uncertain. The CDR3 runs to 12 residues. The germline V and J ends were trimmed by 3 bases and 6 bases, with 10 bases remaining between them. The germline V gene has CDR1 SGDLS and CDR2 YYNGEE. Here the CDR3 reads CASSDGFLEQYF. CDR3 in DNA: TGTGCCAGCAGCGATGGCTTCCTCGAGCAGTACTTC.

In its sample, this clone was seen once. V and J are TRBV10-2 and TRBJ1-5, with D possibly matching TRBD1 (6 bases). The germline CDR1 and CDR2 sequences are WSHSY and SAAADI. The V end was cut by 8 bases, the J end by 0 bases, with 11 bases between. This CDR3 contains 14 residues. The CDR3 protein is CASAGVDSNQPQHF. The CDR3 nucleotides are TGCGCCAGCGCAGGGGTCGATAGCAATCAGCCCCAGCATTTT.

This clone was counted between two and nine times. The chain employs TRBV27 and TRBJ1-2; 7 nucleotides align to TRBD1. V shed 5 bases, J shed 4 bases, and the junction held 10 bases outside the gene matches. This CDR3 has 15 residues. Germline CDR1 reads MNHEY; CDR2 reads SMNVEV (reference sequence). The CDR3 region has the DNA TGTGCCAGCAGTCCCGACCCTACAGGGGCCTATGGCTACACCTTC. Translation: CASSPDPTGAYGYTF.